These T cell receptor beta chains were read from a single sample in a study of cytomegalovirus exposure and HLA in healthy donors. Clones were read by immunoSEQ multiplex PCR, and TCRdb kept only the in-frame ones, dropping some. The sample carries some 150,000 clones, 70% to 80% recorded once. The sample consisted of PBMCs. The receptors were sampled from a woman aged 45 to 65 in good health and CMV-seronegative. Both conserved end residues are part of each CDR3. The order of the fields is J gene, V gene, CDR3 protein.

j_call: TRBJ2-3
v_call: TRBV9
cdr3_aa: CASSAGTDTQYF

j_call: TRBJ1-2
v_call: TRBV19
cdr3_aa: CASSKDMPLGYTF

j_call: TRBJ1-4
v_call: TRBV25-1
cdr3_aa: CASSDPTWGVWEKLFF

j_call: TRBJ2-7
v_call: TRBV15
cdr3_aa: CATSRGRTGIVFEQYF

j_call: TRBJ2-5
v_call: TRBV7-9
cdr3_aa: CASSATERETQYF

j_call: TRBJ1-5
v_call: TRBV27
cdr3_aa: CASIASGQGNQPQHF

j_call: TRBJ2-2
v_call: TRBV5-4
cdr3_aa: CASRPTSQNTGELFF

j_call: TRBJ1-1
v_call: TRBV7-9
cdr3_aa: CASRLGEGMNTEAFF

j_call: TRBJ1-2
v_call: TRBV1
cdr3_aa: CTSSQDNRQGFGGYTF

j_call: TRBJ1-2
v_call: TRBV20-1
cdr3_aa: CSGYRDGGYTF

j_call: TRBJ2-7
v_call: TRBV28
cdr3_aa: CASSLPGYEQYF

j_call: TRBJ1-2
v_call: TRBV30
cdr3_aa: CAWMRQGLDGYTF

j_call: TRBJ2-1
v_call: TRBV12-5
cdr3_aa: CASGSFLIASNTYNEQFF

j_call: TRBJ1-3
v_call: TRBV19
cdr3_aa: CASSTHRGLDTIYF

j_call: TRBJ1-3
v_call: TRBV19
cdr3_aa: CASSMSPGSGNTIYF

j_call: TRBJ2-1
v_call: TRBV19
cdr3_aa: CASSSRASGVYEQFF

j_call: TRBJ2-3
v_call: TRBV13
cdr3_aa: CASSLPSGSSTDTQYF

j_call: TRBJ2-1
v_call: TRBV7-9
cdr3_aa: CASSPKGLADNEQFF

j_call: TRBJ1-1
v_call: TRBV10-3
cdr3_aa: CAIRTGKGQTFF

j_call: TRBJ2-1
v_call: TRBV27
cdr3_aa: CASKRTSGRVYNEQFF

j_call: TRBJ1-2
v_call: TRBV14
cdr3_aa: CASSHDRNYGYTF

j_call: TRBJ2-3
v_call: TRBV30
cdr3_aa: CAWSVLGLAALTDTQYF

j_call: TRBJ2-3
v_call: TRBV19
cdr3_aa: CASTLTTTTDTQYF

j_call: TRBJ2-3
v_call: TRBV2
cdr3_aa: CASSDLTSGGTDTQYF

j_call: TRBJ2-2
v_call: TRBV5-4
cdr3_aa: CASSPGQPNTGELFF

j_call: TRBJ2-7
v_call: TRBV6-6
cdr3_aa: CATKREGVYEQYF

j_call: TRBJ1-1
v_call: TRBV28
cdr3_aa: CASSPPRNTEAFF

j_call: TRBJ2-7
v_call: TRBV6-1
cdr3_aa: CASSGFPGQGGSLYF

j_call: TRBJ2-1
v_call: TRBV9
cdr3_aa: CASSVGGIRDEQFF

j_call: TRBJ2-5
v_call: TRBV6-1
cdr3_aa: CASSGSVQGRETQYF

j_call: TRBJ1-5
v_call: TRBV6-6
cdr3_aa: CASTLLNWGNQPQHF

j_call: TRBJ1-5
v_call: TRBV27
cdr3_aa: CASSLQAYSNQPQHF

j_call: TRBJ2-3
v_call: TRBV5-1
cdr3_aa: CASSIGQGAFSSTDTQYF

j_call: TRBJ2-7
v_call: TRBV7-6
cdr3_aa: CASSFSRGRFYEQYF

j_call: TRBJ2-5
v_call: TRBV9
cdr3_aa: CASSPRTGGETQYF

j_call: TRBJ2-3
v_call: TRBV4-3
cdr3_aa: CASSQRPGRADTQYF

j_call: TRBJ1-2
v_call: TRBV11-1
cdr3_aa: CASSPSGVSTDGYTF

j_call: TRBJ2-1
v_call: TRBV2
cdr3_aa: CASTEGGTGRNEQFF

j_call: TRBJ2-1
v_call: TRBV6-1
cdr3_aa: CASSTSSYNEQFF

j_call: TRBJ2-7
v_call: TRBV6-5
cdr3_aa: CASSRTDRGQYEQYF

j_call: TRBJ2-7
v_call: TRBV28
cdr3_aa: CASSQTSGSFAYEQYF

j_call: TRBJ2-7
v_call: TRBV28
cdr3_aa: CASVLSGRAYEQYF

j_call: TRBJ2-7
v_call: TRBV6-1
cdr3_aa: CASSEGQESYEQYF

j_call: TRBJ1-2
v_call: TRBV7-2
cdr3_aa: CASSPNEGHDYGYTF

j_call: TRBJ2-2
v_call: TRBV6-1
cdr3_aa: CASSGGLAGGKLSNTGELFF

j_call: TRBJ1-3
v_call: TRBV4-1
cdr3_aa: CASSQGGQGGNTIYF

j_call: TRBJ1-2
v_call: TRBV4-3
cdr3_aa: CASSQLGQGYGYTF

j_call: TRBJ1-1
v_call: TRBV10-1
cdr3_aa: CASSESLRLDTEAFF

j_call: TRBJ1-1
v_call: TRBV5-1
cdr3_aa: CASSLDGGAGNTEAFF

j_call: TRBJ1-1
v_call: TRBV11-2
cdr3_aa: CASSLVLQGADTEAFF

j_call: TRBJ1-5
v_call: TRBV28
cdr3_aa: CASRPAGTGRNQPQHF

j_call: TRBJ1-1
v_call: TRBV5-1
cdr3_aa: CASSLAAGLQNTEAFF

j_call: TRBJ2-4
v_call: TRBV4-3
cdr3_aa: CASSQDSSGGTKNIQYF

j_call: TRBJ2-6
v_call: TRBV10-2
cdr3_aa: CASLSGANVLTF

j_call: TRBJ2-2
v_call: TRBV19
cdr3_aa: CASSIGGTYNTGELFF